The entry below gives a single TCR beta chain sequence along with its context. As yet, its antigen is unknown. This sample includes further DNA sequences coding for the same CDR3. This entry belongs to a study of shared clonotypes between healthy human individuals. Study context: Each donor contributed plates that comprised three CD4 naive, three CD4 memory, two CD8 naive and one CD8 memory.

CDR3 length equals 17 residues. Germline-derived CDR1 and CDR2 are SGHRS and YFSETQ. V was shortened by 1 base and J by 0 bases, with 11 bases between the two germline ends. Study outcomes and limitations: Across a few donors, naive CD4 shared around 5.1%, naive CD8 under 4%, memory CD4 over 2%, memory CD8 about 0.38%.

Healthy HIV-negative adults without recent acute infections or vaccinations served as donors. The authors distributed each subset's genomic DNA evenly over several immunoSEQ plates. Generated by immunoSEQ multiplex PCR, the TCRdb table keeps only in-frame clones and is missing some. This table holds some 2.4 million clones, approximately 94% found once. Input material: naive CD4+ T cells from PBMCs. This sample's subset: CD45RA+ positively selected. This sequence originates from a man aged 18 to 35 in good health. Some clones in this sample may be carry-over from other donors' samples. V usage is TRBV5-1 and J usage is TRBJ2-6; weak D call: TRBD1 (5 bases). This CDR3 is CASSLTGLTSGANVLTF. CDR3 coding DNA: TGCGCCAGCAGCTTGACAGGTCTTACCTCTGGGGCCAACGTCCTGACTTTC.